This record covers a single T cell receptor (beta chain). In its sample, this clonotype was seen a few times. What this receptor recognizes is not known. The record has no base qualities; no much larger clone is one base away. What this sample's treatment or condition label stands for: live attenuated yellow fever vaccine strain. A standard Ficoll-Paque protocol was used to isolate PBMCs from peripheral blood. CD4 and CD8 T-cell fractions were isolated with Dynabeads CD4 and CD8 positive selection kits. TriZol was used to extract RNA from bulk PBMCs, CD4 and CD8 fractions, and dextramer-positive and dextramer-negative fractions. Clipping removes 3 bases from V and 7 bases from J, with 11 as the unmatched junction base count. The CDR3, cysteine through phenylalanine, is 15 amino acids long. The only DNA kept is the CDR3, 45 bases in frame from the first base. TCR cDNA was synthesized by 5'RACE template switching, which introduced a universal primer site and unique molecular identifiers. Priming for cDNA synthesis came from both the TCR alpha and TCR beta constant segments. Libraries were amplified in two PCR steps, with sample barcodes and sequencing adapters added in the second step. Libraries were sequenced on Illumina HiSeq 2500 (2x100 bp) or NovaSeq (2x150 bp). The authors processed their data as follows. Demultiplexing of reads and collapsing into UMI consensus sequences were performed with MIGEC, and V(D)J alignment was carried out with MiXCR. Clonotypes responding to the vaccine were identified with edgeR on replicate PBMC samples, with the criteria of FDR below 0.01 and a log2 fold change above 5 up to day 15. Each bulk clonotype was labeled CD4 or CD8 based on which sequenced repertoire, CD4 or CD8, contained the clonotype at higher abundance. Using fastp at Q25 and MiXCR, TCRdb reprocessed the public reads and kept productive beta chains. Under each unique CDR3 protein, matching rows form one entry showing the most common genes and DNA. The V and J calls were not made by the authors but by TCRdb's processing. The sample yields 150,000 to 200,000 distinct CDR3 sequences; approximately 6.2% were counted once. Roughly 3% of the sample goes to the ten largest clones.

The data are from a study of T cells after yellow fever vaccination (dated by TCRdb to about 2019). Turning to the overall study: The SMART-Seq v4 Ultra Low Input RNA kit was used to prepare libraries from fractions with low cell numbers. Bulk TCR alpha and beta repertoires were sequenced longitudinally to track T-cell clones before and after primary and booster YFV17D yellow fever vaccination. Two healthy male donors, one aged 18 to 30 and one aged 30 to 40 years, made up the cohort. Blood was drawn at multiple timepoints before and after primary and secondary immunization, with bulk PBMC replicates and cell subsets isolated.

Points the paper makes about the study in general: Computational filtering was required because FACS-sorted repertoires could contain abundant contaminating clonotypes from the bulk population. A small fraction of clonotypes appeared in both the CD4 and CD8 compartments, likely as a result of convergent recombination. The study included only a couple of donors, which limits how far the findings can be generalized. The secondary T-cell response was weaker than the primary response but faster, peaking on day 5 instead of day 15. After the booster, most of the clones that had expanded following primary vaccination were detected again (just under 97% of CD4 and around 90% of CD8), which suggests that memory was broadly maintained.

The receptor comes from a man between 18 and 29 years old who received the YFV17D yellow fever vaccine. Recombination joined TRBV12-3 or TRBV12-4 with TRBJ2-7, with 8 central nucleotides matching TRBD1. The sample in question was CD4+ T cells sorted from PBMCs, obtained on the day of the first yellow fever vaccination. The sequence in DNA is TGTGCCAGCAGTTTTTTGGGGACAGGTCTCTGGGAGCAGTACTTC. It translates as CASSFLGTGLWEQYF.